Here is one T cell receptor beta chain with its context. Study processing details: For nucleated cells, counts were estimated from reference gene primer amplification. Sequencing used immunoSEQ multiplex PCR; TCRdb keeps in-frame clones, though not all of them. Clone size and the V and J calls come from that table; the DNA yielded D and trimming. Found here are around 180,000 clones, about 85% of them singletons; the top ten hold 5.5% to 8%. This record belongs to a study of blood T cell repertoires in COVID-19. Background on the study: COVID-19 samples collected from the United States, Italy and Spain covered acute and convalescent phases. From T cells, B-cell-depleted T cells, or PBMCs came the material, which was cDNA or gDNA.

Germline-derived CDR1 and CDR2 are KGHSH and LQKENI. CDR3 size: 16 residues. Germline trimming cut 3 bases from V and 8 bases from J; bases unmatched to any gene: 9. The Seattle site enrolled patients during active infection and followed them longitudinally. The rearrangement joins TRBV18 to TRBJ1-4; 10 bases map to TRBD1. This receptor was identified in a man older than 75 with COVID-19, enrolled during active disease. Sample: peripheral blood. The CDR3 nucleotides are TGTGCCAGCTCACCGTTAGGCGGGACAGGGGACGAAAAACTGTTTTTT. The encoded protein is CASSPLGGTGDEKLFF.